This TCR beta chain was observed in a study of blood T cell repertoires in COVID-19. Turning to the study itself: T cells, B-cell-depleted T cells, or PBMCs supplied cDNA or gDNA.

This CDR3 is built from 12 residues. Germline assignment: CDR1 MDHEN and CDR2 SYDVKM. The participants were between roughly 18 and 100 years old and came from under 25 US areas. Clinical history reported by participants formed the basis on which cohorts were assigned. Exposed volunteers were people who met a COVID-19 case within 2 weeks before study entry. To note about this clone: At one boundary the junction diverges from the germline segment, which might be a read error.

Assay: immunoSEQ multiplex PCR; the TCRdb copy retains only in-frame clones and omits some. The sample records hundreds of thousands of clones, nearly 90% being singletons. The sequenced sample consisted of PBMCs or T cells enriched from blood (not recorded which). This TCR was sampled from a woman in her fifties or sixties who had been exposed to COVID-19. V and J are TRBV28 and TRBJ2-7, with 7 nucleotides matching TRBD1. The CDR3 loop is CASSLIGGSQNF. CDR3 coding DNA: TGTGCCAGCAGTTTAATAGGGGGCAGTCAGAACTTC.